The 15 T cell receptor beta chains in this list originate from one sample, sequenced in a study of blood T cell repertoires in COVID-19. Sequencing was performed with immunoSEQ multiplex PCR; in TCRdb, only in-frame clones are kept and a portion is missing. The sample shows fewer than 250,000 clones, about 85% of them seen only once. Source material: PBMCs or T cells enriched from blood (not recorded which). Receptors were obtained from a woman between 40 and 55 years old in a cohort exposed to, infected with or recovered from COVID-19 (not recorded which).

V gene TRBV6-4 combines with J gene TRBJ1-1; D might be TRBD1 (6 bases). Germline V lookup: CDR1 MRHNA, CDR2 SNTAGT. This CDR3 contains 14 residues. Trimming shortened V by 3 bases and J by 2 bases, and 10 bases separated the two germline ends. The DNA for the CDR3 is TGTGCCAGCAGTGAAGGGGGAGACAACACTGAAGCTTTCTTT. Protein: CASSEGGDNTEAFF.

This clone was seen once. The V gene is TRBV11-3, the J gene TRBJ2-3; D may be TRBD1 (5 bases). The germline CDR1 and CDR2 sequences are SGHNT and YENEEA. CDR3 size: 13 residues. The V end lost 3 bases, the J end lost 4 bases, and 8 bases lay between the germline ends. The CDR3 protein is CASSFDRPDTQYF. The DNA for the CDR3 is TGTGCCAGCAGCTTTGACAGACCAGATACGCAGTATTTT. The complete variable domain, with remaining parts taken from reference TRBV11-3 and TRBJ2-3, reads EAGVVQSPRYKIIEKKQPVAFWCNPISGHNTLYWYLQNLGQGPELLIRYENEEAVDDSQLPKDRFSAERLKGVDSTLKIQPAELGDSAVYLCASSFDRPDTQYFGPGTRLTVL.

The chain links TRBV5-1 to TRBJ1-1, with a possible D match to TRBD1 (5 bases). Germline V gene data show CDR1 as SGHRS and CDR2 as YFSETQ. The CDR3 length is 13 residues. V was trimmed by 3 bases and J by 5 bases, leaving 11 bases between them. The CDR3 is CASSYLDRTEAFF. The CDR3 DNA sequence: TGCGCCAGCAGCTATCTAGACAGAACTGAAGCTTTCTTT.

This chain joins TRBV5-1 and TRBJ1-1; 11 bases agree with TRBD1. This CDR3 contains 15 residues. The junction had 6 bases not matched to a gene; V was cut back by 3 bases and J by 5 bases. Germline V gives CDR1 SGHRS, CDR2 YFSETQ. This CDR3 is CASSWTGGQGTEAFF. CDR3 nucleotides: TGCGCCAGCAGCTGGACAGGGGGCCAGGGAACTGAAGCTTTCTTT.

This clone is a singleton in its sample. The CDR3 loop is CASSQGPDRNQPQHF. The CDR3 DNA reads TGTGCCAGCAGCCAAGGCCCCGACAGAAATCAGCCCCAGCATTTT. The chain carries TRBV3-1 (or the pseudogene TRBV3-2) and TRBJ1-5, with a weak D call TRBD1 (5 bases). CDR1 and CDR2 (germline): LGHDT, YNNKEL (reference sequence). The CDR3 is 15 residues long. With 1 base removed from V and 4 bases from J, the gap between germline ends came to 11 bases.

This clone has only a few counts. This chain uses TRBV6-2 or TRBV6-3 with TRBJ2-7; weak D call: TRBD1 (5 bases). The CDR3 totals 15 residues. Looked up from germline, CDR1 is MNHEY and CDR2 is SVGEGT. V lost 2 bases and J lost 0, with 11 bases in between. CDR3 region: CASSYNRRSSYEQYF. CDR3 in DNA: TGTGCCAGCAGTTACAACAGGCGAAGCTCCTACGAGCAGTACTTC.

The rearrangement links TRBV12-3 or TRBV12-4 to TRBJ1-1, with D possibly being TRBD1 (5 bases). There are 13 residues in the CDR3. Trimming removed 5 bases from V and 1 base from J, with 8 bases in between. CDR3 bases: TGTGCCAGCAGTGACAGCCCGAACACTGAAGCTTTCTTT. This sequence encodes CASSDSPNTEAFF.

The genes are TRBV9 and TRBJ2-7; D gene uncertain. The CDR3 covers 11 residues. With 3 bases removed from V and 3 bases from J, the gap between germline ends came to 4 bases. The germline gives CDR1 SGDLS, CDR2 YYNGEE. The CDR3 spells CASSAGYEQYF. The CDR3 region has the DNA TGTGCCAGCAGCGCCGGCTACGAGCAGTACTTC.

This clone is a singleton in its sample. The genes are TRBV10-3 and TRBJ2-3, with TRBD2 identical over 11 bases. V lost 7 bases and J lost 3; bases outside the gene matches: 9. Germline loops: CDR1 ENHRY, CDR2 SYGVKD. This CDR3 has 16 amino acids. CDR3 sequence (DNA): TGTGCCATCATGGGGGATACTAGCGGGAGAACAGATACGCAGTATTTT. Its protein is CAIMGDTSGRTDTQYF.

The V call is TRBV5-4, the J call TRBJ2-3; TRBD2 aligns across 8 bases. Germline trimming cut 3 bases from V and 0 bases from J; bases unmatched to any gene: 3. This CDR3 region has 15 residues. The germline gives CDR1 SGHNT, CDR2 YYREEE (reference sequence). The chain's CDR3 is CASSSKRESTDTQYF. CDR3 DNA sequence: TGTGCCAGCAGCTCAAAGCGGGAGAGCACAGATACGCAGTATTTT.

The chain combines TRBV4-2 with TRBJ2-7; 8 bases are a match to TRBD2. The V gene end was trimmed by 0 bases and the J gene end by 4 bases; junction bases not matched to a gene: 8. The CDR3 has 16 amino acids. Per the germline V gene, CDR1 is LGHNA and CDR2 is YNFKEQ. In DNA, the CDR3 is TGTGCCAGCAGCCAAGATGGGGCGGGGGGATTTTACGAGCAGTACTTC. It codes for CASSQDGAGGFYEQYF.

The chain links TRBV4-1 to TRBJ2-2; D perhaps matches TRBD2 (5 bases). The germline CDR1 and CDR2 sequences are MGHRA and YSYEKL. Trimming pared 0 bases from V and 6 bases from J, leaving 8 bases between. This CDR3 is built from 14 residues. CDR3 amino acids: CASSQDAGPGELFF. The DNA for the CDR3 is TGCGCCAGCAGCCAAGATGCGGGTCCCGGGGAGCTGTTTTTT.

Here the CDR3 DNA reads TGTGCCAGCAGTGTTAGCGGGAGGAACACCGGGGAGCTGTTTTTT. This codes for CASSVSGRNTGELFF. V and J are TRBV7-2 and TRBJ2-2; the match to TRBD2 covers 9 bases. Trimming at V came to 6 bases and at J to 1 base, leaving 3 bases not matched to a gene. Germline values: CDR1 SGHTA, CDR2 FQGNSA. CDR3 size: 15 residues.

The gene calls are TRBV28 and TRBJ2-2, with TRBD2 matching over 8 bases. The junction had 3 bases not matched to a gene; V was cut back by 5 bases and J by 1 base. This CDR3 spans 15 amino acids. Germline values: CDR1 MDHEN, CDR2 SYDVKM. CDR3 protein: CASSTRGENTGELFF. CDR3 DNA: TGTGCCAGCAGTACGCGGGGGGAGAACACCGGGGAGCTGTTTTTT.

The rearrangement links TRBV5-4 to TRBJ1-1, with D tentatively TRBD1 (6 bases). The CDR3 has 15 amino acids. Trimming shortened V by 4 bases and J by 0 bases, and 13 bases separated the two germline ends. Germline V gene data show CDR1 as SGHNT and CDR2 as YYREEE (reference sequence). This chain's CDR3 is CASSHPGQMNTEAFF. CDR3 DNA sequence: TGTGCCAGCAGCCATCCGGGACAAATGAACACTGAAGCTTTCTTT. Supplemented by reference TRBV5-4 and TRBJ1-1, the full variable domain reads ETGVTQSPTHLIKTRGQQVTLRCSSQSGHNTVSWYQQALGQGPQFIFQYYREEENGRGNFPPRFSGLQFPNYSSELNVNALELDDSALYLCASSHPGQMNTEAFFGQGTRLTVV.